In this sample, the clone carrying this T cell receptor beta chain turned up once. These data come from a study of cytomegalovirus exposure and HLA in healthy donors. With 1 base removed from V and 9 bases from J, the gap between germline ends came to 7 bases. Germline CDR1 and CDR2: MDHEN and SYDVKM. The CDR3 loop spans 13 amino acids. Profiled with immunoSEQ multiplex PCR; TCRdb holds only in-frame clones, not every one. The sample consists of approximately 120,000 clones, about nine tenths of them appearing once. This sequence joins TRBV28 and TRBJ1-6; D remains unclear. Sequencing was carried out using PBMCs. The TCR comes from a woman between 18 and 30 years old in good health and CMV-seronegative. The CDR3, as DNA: TGTGCCAGCAGTTTATTGGCGGCTTCACCCCTCCACTTT. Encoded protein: CASSLLAASPLHF. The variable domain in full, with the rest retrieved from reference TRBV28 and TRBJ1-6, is DVKVTQSSRYLVKRTGEKVFLECVQDMDHENMFWYRQDPGLGLRLIYFSYDVKMKEKGDIPEGYSVSREKKERFSLILESASTNQTSMYLCASSLLAASPLHFGNGTRLTVT.